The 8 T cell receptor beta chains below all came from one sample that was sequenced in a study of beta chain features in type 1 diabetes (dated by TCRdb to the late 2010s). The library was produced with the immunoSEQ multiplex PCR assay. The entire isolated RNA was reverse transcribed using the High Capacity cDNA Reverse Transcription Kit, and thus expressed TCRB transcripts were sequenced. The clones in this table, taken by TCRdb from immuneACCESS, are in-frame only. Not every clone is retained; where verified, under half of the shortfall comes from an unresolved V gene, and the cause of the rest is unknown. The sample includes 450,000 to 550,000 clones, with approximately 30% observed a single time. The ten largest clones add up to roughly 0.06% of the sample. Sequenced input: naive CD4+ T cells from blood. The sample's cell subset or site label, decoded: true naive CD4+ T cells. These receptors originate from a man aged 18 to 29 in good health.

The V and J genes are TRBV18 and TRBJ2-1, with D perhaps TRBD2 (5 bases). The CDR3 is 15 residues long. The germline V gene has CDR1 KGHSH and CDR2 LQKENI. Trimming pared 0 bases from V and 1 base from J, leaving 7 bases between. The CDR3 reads CASSPPPGSYNEQFF. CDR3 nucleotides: TGTGCCAGCTCACCACCCCCGGGGTCCTACAATGAGCAGTTCTTC.

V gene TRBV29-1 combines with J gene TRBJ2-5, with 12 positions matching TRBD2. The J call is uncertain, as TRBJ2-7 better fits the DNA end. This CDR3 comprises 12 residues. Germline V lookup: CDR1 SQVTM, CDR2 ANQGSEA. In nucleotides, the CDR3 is TGCAGCGTTGGGACTAGCGGGACCGAGCAGTACTTC. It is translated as CSVGTSGTEQYF.

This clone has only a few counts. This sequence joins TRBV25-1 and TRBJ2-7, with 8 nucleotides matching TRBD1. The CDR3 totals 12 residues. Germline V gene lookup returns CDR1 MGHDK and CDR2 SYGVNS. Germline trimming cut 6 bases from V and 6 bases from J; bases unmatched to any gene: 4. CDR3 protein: CASRATGGEQYF. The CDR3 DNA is TGTGCCAGCAGGGCTACAGGGGGCGAGCAGTACTTC.

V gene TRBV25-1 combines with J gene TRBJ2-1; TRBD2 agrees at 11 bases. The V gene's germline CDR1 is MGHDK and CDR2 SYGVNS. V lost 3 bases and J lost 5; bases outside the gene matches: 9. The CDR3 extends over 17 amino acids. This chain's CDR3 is CASSDMFSGRAHNEQFF. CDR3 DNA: TGTGCCAGCAGTGATATGTTTAGCGGGAGGGCCCACAATGAGCAGTTCTTC.

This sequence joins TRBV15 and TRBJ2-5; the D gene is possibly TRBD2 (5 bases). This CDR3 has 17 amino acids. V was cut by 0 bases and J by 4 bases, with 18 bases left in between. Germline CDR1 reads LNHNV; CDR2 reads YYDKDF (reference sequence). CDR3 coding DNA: TGTGCCACCAGCAGAGAGCTATGGGCCGGAGAGGGAGAGACCCAGTACTTC. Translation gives CATSRELWAGEGETQYF. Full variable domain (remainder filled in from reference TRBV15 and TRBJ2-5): DAMVIQNPRYQVTQFGKPVTLSCSQTLNHNVMYWYQQKSSQAPKLLFHYYDKDFNNEADTPDNFQSRRPNTSFCFLDIRSPGLGDTAMYLCATSRELWAGEGETQYFGPGTRLLVL.

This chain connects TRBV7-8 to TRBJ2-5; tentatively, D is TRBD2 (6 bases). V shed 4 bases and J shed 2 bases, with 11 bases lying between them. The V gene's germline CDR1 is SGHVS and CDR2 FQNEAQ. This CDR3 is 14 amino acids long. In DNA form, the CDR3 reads TGTGCCAGCAGCTCCGGAGGGCGGCAAGAGACCCAGTACTTC. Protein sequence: CASSSGGRQETQYF.

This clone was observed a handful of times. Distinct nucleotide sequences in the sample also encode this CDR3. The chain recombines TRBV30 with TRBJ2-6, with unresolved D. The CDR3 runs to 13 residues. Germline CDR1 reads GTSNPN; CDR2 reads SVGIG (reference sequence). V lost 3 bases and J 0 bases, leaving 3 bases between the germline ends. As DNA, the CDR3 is TGTGCCTGGAGGGTCTCTGGGGCCAACGTCCTGACTTTC. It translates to CAWRVSGANVLTF.

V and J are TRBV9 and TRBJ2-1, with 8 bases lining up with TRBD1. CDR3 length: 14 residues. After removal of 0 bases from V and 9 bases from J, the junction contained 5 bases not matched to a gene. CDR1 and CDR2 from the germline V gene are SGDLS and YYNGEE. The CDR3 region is CASSVGQGAAEQFF. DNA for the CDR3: TGTGCCAGCAGCGTAGGTCAGGGGGCGGCTGAGCAGTTCTTC.